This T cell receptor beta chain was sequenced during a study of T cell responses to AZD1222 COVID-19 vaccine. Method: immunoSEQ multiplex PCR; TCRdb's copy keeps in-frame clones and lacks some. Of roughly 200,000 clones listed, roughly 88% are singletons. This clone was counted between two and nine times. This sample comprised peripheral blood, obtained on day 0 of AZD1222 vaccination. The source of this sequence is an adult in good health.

The CDR3 DNA sequence: TGTGCCAGCAGCTTATACACTAGCGGGGCCCAAGAGACCCAGTACTTC. Amino acids: CASSLYTSGAQETQYF. The rearrangement joins TRBV11-2 to TRBJ2-5, with TRBD2 matching 10 bases. CDR3 length: 16 amino acids. Losses at the gene ends were 2 bases for V and 1 base for J; bases not matched to a gene: 4. CDR1 and CDR2 from the germline V gene are SGHAT and FQNNGV.